This T cell receptor (beta chain) was documented in a study of CD8 T cells in Susac syndrome. Study conclusions and caveats: The study's TCR sequencing and HLA analysis drew on a certain number of individuals. That number was acknowledged as relatively small.

Reverse transcription of roughly 0.45 to 1 ug RNA was carried out with random hexamers. An immunoSEQ multiplex PCR amplified TCR beta CDR3 over 54 Vbeta and 13 Jbeta. TCRdb used MiXCR to reprocess the immunoSEQ multiplex PCR reads, holding one entry per CDR3 protein. This table holds roughly 28,000 distinct CDR3 sequences, around 95% found once. About this clonotype: The antigen is not known.

This CDR3 is built from 14 residues. V was clipped by 5 bases and J by 4 bases, with 15 bases between them. From germline, CDR1 is SGDLS and CDR2 YYNGEE. Controls were drawn from healthy donors and were matched for age and sex. The receptor's source is a human donor in good health. The rearrangement links TRBV9 to TRBJ1-2; no definite D call. The material sequenced was CD8+ T cells from PBMCs. Here the CDR3 DNA reads TGTGCCAGCAGAGCCTCCGACGGAGTCTATGGCTACACCTTC. Translating it yields CASRASDGVYGYTF.